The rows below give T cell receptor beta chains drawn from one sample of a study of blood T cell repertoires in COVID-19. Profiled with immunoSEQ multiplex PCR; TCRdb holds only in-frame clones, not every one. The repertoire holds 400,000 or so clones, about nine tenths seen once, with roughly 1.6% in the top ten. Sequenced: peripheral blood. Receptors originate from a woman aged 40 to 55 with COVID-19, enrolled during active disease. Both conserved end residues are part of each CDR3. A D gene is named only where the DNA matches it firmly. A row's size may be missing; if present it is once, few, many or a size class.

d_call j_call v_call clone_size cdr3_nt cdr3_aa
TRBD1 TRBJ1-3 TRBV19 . TGTGCCAGTACTACAGGGGGCCTGGGAAACACCATATATTTT CASTTGGLGNTIYF
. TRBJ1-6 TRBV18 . TGTGCCAGCTCACCGTTAGCAACCTATAATTCACCCCTCCACTTT CASSPLATYNSPLHF
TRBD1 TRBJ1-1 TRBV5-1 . TGCGCCAGCAGCTTGGAGTTGCAGGGGGCCCCCAATGCTGAAGCTTTCTTT CASSLELQGAPNAEAFF
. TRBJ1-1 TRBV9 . TGTGCCAGCAGCGTAGAAGGGGACTACACTGAAGCTTTCTTT CASSVEGDYTEAFF
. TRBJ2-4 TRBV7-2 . TGTGCCAGCAGCTTAGTGGACATAGGAGCCAAAAACATTCAGTACTTC CASSLVDIGAKNIQYF
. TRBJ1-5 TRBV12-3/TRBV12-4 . TGTGCCAGCAGTTTGACAGGCAATCAGCCCCAGCATTTT CASSLTGNQPQHF
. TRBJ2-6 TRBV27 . TGTGCCAGCAGTTTCGACAGACCGGCTGGGGCCAACGTCCTGACTTTC CASSFDRPAGANVLTF
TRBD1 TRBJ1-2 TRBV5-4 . TGTGCCAGCAGTCCGGGACAGGGGGCTTATGGCTACACCTTC CASSPGQGAYGYTF
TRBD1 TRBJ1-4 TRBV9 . TGTGCCAGCAGCGTAGGACCCGACAGGGTCAATGAAAAACTGTTTTTT CASSVGPDRVNEKLFF
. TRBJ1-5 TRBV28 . TGTGCCAGCAGGTCGTCCCTCAATCAGCCCCAGCATTTT CASRSSLNQPQHF
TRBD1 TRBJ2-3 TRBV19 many TGTGCCAGTAGTATCGGGACAGCTGATACGCAGTATTTT CASSIGTADTQYF
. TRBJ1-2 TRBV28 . TGTGCCACCCGGGAGGGTGGCTACACCTTC CATREGGYTF
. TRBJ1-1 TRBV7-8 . TGTGCCAGCAGAATTACTTCGGGGGGCAGCACTGAAGCTTTCTTT CASRITSGGSTEAFF
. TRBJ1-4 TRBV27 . TGTGCCAGCAGTTCCCGATCGACAGCGACTAATGAAAAACTGTTTTTT CASSSRSTATNEKLFF
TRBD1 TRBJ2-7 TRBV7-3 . TGTGCCAGCAGCTTGGGACAGGGGAGCTCCTACGAGCAGTACTTC CASSLGQGSSYEQYF
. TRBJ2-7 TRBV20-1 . TGCAGTGCGAGACCCGGGTACGAGCAGTACTTC CSARPGYEQYF
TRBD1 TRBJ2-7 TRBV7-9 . TGTGCCAGCAGCTCCTCGACAGGGCGCAGTGACGAGCAGTACTTC CASSSSTGRSDEQYF
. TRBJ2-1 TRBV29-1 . TGCAGCGTTGGGGGCGGAGGGGACTACAATGAGCAGTTCTTC CSVGGGGDYNEQFF
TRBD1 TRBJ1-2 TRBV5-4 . TGTGCCAGCAGCTTGGTGGGACAGGGGGCGGCGAGTGGCTACACCTTC CASSLVGQGAASGYTF
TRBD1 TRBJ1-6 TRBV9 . TGTGCCAGCAGCGCAGGGGGAAATTCACCCCTCCACTTT CASSAGGNSPLHF
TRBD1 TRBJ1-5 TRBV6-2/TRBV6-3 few TGTGCCAGCAGCGATAGACAGGGGCGCAATCAGCCCCAGCATTTT CASSDRQGRNQPQHF
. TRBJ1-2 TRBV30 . TGTGCCCAGGAAATCTGGCAGCCTAACTATGGCTACACCTTC CAQEIWQPNYGYTF
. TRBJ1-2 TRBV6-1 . TGTGCCAGCAGTGAGGTCCTGAGTGGTGGCTACACCTTC CASSEVLSGGYTF
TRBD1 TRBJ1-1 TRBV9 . TGTGCCAGCAGCGTGGACAGGGATACTGAAGCTTTCTTT CASSVDRDTEAFF
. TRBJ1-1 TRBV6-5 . TGTGCCAGCAGCCCCCGAAAAACAGGCAGCACTGAAGCTTTCTTT CASSPRKTGSTEAFF
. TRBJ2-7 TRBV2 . TGTGCCAGCAGCCTAAAGACAACTTACTACGAGCAGTACTTC CASSLKTTYYEQYF
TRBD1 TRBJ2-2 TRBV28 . TGTGCCAGCAGTTTAGTGACAGGGAGATTGGGCGGGGAGCTGTTTTTT CASSLVTGRLGGELFF
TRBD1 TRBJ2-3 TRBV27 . TGTGCCAGCAGCCGGGACAGGCGCACAGATACGCAGTATTTT CASSRDRRTDTQYF
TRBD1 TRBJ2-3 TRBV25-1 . TGTGCCAGCAGTGACACATCCTTCAGGGGGCAAGGTGTAGATACGCAGTATTTT CASSDTSFRGQGVDTQYF
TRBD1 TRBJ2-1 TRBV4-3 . TGCGCCAGCAGCCCAAGGGACAGGGTAAACAATGAGCAGTTCTTC CASSPRDRVNNEQFF
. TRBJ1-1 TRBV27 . TGTGCCAGCAGTCTCCCCGGAGGTGAAGCTTTCTTT CASSLPGGEAFF
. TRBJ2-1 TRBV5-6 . TGTGCCAGCAGCTTGGGGGCCCTACCCTACAATGAGCAGTTCTTC CASSLGALPYNEQFF
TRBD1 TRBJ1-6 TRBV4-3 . TGCGCCAGCAGCCAAAACCCCACAGGGGGCAATAATTCACCCCTCCACTTT CASSQNPTGGNNSPLHF
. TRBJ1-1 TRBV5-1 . TGCGCCAGCAGCTTGGAACAGGGTGAAGCTTTCTTT CASSLEQGEAFF
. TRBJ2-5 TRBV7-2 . TGTGCCAGCAGCTTATTCCGGGGAGGAGGGCAAGAGACCCAGTACTTC CASSLFRGGGQETQYF
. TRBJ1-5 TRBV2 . TGTGCCAGCAGTGTCAGGGGTGATCAGCCCCAGCATTTT CASSVRGDQPQHF
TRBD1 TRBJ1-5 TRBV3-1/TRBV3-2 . TGTGCCAGCAGCCAGCAGACAGGGGCCAATCAGCCCCAGCATTTT CASSQQTGANQPQHF
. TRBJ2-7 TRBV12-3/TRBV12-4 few TGTGCCAGTAGGAGGGAAAACGAGCAGTACTTC CASRRENEQYF
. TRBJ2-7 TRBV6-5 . TGTGCCAGCGAGCTGGCCCTGGGAGACGAGCAGTACTTC CASELALGDEQYF
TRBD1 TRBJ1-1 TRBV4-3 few TGCGCCAGCAGCCAAGAGGTTGCCCGGGACAGGGGGCTAGAAGCTTTCTTT CASSQEVARDRGLEAFF
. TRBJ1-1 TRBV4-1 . TGCGCCAGCAGTCACCTGGGGGGGGCTGACACTGAAGCTTTCTTT CASSHLGGADTEAFF